The 23 T cell receptor beta chains listed next were all sequenced from one sample in a study of T-cell reconstitution after alpha-beta-depleted transplantation in children. Unique molecular identifiers featured in how the TCRbeta library was prepared. In TCRdb, the PCR reads were re-called with MiXCR into one record per CDR3 protein. The table includes approximately 240,000 distinct CDR3 sequences, approximately 10% detected once. Source: PBMCs, taken before TCRalphabeta/CD19-depleted stem cell transplant. All receptors come from a child under two years old with acute myeloid leukemia, due to receive a stem cell transplant.

This clonotype was found many times. The chain joins TRBV20-1 to TRBJ2-5; the D is unclear. This CDR3 spans 15 amino acids. V was trimmed by 5 bases and J by 2 bases, leaving 18 bases between them. Germline loops: CDR1 DFQATT, CDR2 SNEGSKA (reference sequence). The CDR3 region has the DNA TGCAGTGCTTGCTGCAGTCCCCCTGGACAAGAGACCCAGTACTTC. It is translated as CSACCSPPGQETQYF.

At least ten counts were recorded for this clonotype. The chain recombines TRBV5-1 with TRBJ1-5; 11 bases match TRBD1. Germline values: CDR1 SGHRS, CDR2 YFSETQ. V lost 3 bases, J lost 5 bases, and 4 bases stayed unmatched. The CDR3 runs 15 residues. CDR3 loop: CASSWTGGKDQPQHF. The CDR3 coding sequence is TGCGCCAGCAGCTGGACAGGGGGCAAGGATCAGCCCCAGCATTTT.

This clonotype was detected many times. The chain is built from TRBV11-2 and TRBJ1-2; TRBD1 might be the D (6 bases). The V gene's germline CDR1 is SGHAT and CDR2 FQNNGV. This CDR3 contains 13 residues. V dropped 4 bases and J dropped 2 bases, with 8 bases sitting between them. The CDR3 nucleotides are TGTGCCAGCAGCTACAGGGAAAACTATGGCTACACCTTC. Translating it yields CASSYRENYGYTF.

This clonotype showed up many times. V usage is TRBV7-2 and J usage is TRBJ1-3, with TRBD1 identical over 10 bases. Germline CDR1 is SGHTA and CDR2 is FQGNSA. CDR3 length: 13 amino acids. V shed 5 bases, J shed 7 bases, and the junction held 2 bases outside the gene matches. Here the CDR3 reads CASSGGQGNTIYF. The CDR3 nucleotides are TGTGCCAGCAGCGGGGGACAGGGGAACACCATATATTTT.

Regarding this clonotype: A much bigger clone sits one base away, suggesting this may be a read error. This chain links TRBV3-1 with TRBJ1-3; D uncertain. Per the germline V gene, CDR1 is LGHDT and CDR2 is YNNKEL (reference sequence). The CDR3 runs to 14 residues. CDR3 nucleotide sequence: TGTGCCAGCAGCCTAGACATATTTGGAAACACCATAGATTTT. Translated: CASSLDIFGNTIDF.

The CDR3 DNA sequence: TGTGCCAGCTCACCACGGAGAAGCTCTGGAAACACCATATATTTT. Protein sequence: CASSPRRSSGNTIYF. The V call is TRBV18, the J call TRBJ1-3; D unresolved. The CDR3 length is 15 residues. Germline V gene sequence: CDR1 KGHSH, CDR2 LQKENI. V gave up 1 base and J gave up 0 bases, with 7 bases separating them.

As for this clonotype: It may be a read error: a sequence one base away is much more abundant. The chain combines TRBV27 with TRBJ2-3, with 7 bases that match TRBD2. The J segment lost 6 bases and the V segment lost 7 bases, leaving 10 bases of the junction unmatched. The CDR3 extends over 14 amino acids. The germline gives CDR1 MNHEY, CDR2 SMNVEV (reference sequence). This chain's CDR3 is CASKANGGWDTQYF. In DNA form, the CDR3 reads TGTGCCAGCAAGGCTAACGGGGGGTGGGATACGCAGTATTTT.

This clonotype was found many times. The CDR3 ends on some other residue instead of the conserved phenylalanine or tryptophan, so this is likely a read error. J is TRBJ2-1 and V is TRBV4-2, with 8 positions matching TRBD2. The germline V gene has CDR1 LGHNA and CDR2 YNFKEQ. After removal of 2 bases from V and 5 bases from J, the junction contained 5 bases not matched to a gene. The CDR3 length is 15 residues. CDR3 bases: TGTGCCAGCAGCCAAACTAGCGGAAACGACAATGAGCAGTTCTCC. Protein product: CASSQTSGNDNEQFS.

This clonotype was recorded at least ten times. The gene calls are TRBV3-1 and TRBJ1-1, with D possibly TRBD1 on 5 matching bases. CDR3 size: 17 residues. Germline loops: CDR1 LGHDT, CDR2 YNNKEL (reference sequence). The V end lost 3 bases, the J end lost 5 bases, and 22 bases lay between the germline ends. CDR3 DNA sequence: TGTGCCAGCAGCCATAATTCCGCACAGGCAACGGCTACTGAAGCTTTCTTT. Its translation is CASSHNSAQATATEAFF.

At least ten counts were recorded for this clonotype. The J gene is TRBJ2-1, the V gene TRBV20-1, with 12 bases identical to TRBD2. Per germline, CDR1 DFQATT and CDR2 SNEGSKA (reference sequence). The CDR3 totals 14 residues. V lost 5 bases and J lost 4; bases outside the gene matches: 3. The chain's CDR3 is CSAGTSGYYNEQFF. In DNA, the CDR3 is TGCAGTGCTGGGACTAGCGGGTATTACAATGAGCAGTTCTTC.

The chain carries TRBV4-1 and TRBJ2-4; possibly TRBD2 for D (5 bases). The CDR3 covers 16 residues. Trimming stripped 0 bases from V and 0 bases from J, with 9 bases between. Germline V gene lookup returns CDR1 MGHRA and CDR2 YSYEKL. The CDR3: CASSQEGRGAKNIQYF. In DNA form, the CDR3 reads TGCGCCAGCAGCCAAGAAGGACGGGGAGCCAAAAACATTCAGTACTTC.

This clonotype has a count of ten or more. The rearrangement links TRBV14 to TRBJ1-1; a weak D match, TRBD1 (5 bases). Trimming removed 0 bases from V and 3 bases from J, with 17 bases in between. Looked up from germline, CDR1 is SGHDN and CDR2 is FVKESK. The CDR3 loop spans 17 amino acids. The CDR3 is CASSQESPYWGDTEAFF. CDR3 DNA: TGTGCCAGCAGCCAAGAGTCCCCATATTGGGGGGACACTGAAGCTTTCTTT.

This clonotype was counted at least ten times. This rearrangement joins TRBV12-3 or TRBV12-4 to TRBJ2-3, with 10 nucleotides matching TRBD1. Trimming removed 6 bases from V and 4 bases from J; junction bases left unmatched: 13. The length of the CDR3 is 17 residues. CDR3 loop: CASSQAGQGSGPDTQYF. The CDR3 bases are TGTGCCAGCAGCCAGGCGGGACAGGGGTCGGGCCCAGATACGCAGTATTTT.

Turning to this clonotype: The CDR3 ends on some other residue instead of the conserved phenylalanine or tryptophan, so this is likely a read error. This rearrangement joins TRBV27 to TRBJ1-2, with D possibly matching TRBD1 (6 bases). V was trimmed by 7 bases and J by 2 bases, leaving 14 bases between them. There are 14 residues in the CDR3. From germline, CDR1 is MNHEY and CDR2 SMNVEV (reference sequence). CDR3 in DNA: TGTGCCAGCAATTTTTCCCAGGGGAACTATGGCTACACCATC. Translated: CASNFSQGNYGYTI.

With regard to this clonotype: A much larger clone sits a single nucleotide away, making a read error possible. This chain connects TRBV28 to TRBJ1-2, with 8 positions matching TRBD1. Per the germline V gene, CDR1 is MDHEN and CDR2 is SYDVKM. V trimming: 3 bases; J trimming: 8 bases; junction bases outside the gene matches: 11. The CDR3 covers 15 residues. CDR3 protein: CASSLTWVTGVGYTF. Written as DNA, the CDR3 is TGTGCCAGCAGTTTGACCTGGGTGACAGGGGTCGGCTACACCTTC.

This clonotype was seen repeatedly, ten times or more. This chain links TRBV7-8 with TRBJ1-6, with TRBD1 matching over 7 bases. Germline loops: CDR1 SGHVS, CDR2 FQNEAQ. J gave up 6 bases and V 1 base, and 3 bases lay outside the gene matches. This CDR3 is 15 amino acids long. The CDR3 DNA sequence: TGTGCCAGCAGCTTAGGACAGGGTGGTAATTCACCCCTCCACTTT. Amino acids: CASSLGQGGNSPLHF.

This clonotype was observed a few times. This may stem from a read error, because a much larger clone lies one nucleotide away. V is TRBV12-3 or TRBV12-4 and J is TRBJ2-7; D remains unclear. Trimming cost V 3 bases and J 2 bases, with 8 bases left between them. This CDR3 has 13 residues. The CDR3 reads CASSFVRTYEQYF. The DNA for the CDR3 is TGTGCCAGCAGTTTTGTACGGACCTACGAGCAGTACTTC.

This clonotype was seen ten or more times. V and J are TRBV5-1 and TRBJ2-2; 9 bases match TRBD1. The V gene's germline CDR1 is SGHRS and CDR2 YFSETQ. V dropped 4 bases and J dropped 0; count of bases not matched to a gene: 4. This CDR3 region has 16 residues. CDR3 residues: CASSGDRASNTGELFF. CDR3 DNA sequence: TGCGCCAGCAGCGGGGACAGGGCCTCGAACACCGGGGAGCTGTTTTTT.

Ten or more counts support this clonotype. The chain couples TRBV6-4 to TRBJ1-5; D is uncertain. The V gene's germline CDR1 is MRHNA and CDR2 SNTAGT. The length of the CDR3 is 15 residues. V was shortened by 4 bases and J by 3 bases, with 13 bases between the two germline ends. The DNA of the CDR3 is TGTGCCAGCAGTGTGGTGGGAGGGTACAATCAGCCCCAGCATTTT. This sequence encodes CASSVVGGYNQPQHF.

The sample holds many counts of this clonotype. The V call is TRBV7-8, the J call TRBJ2-2; no clear D. V was clipped by 3 bases and J by 6 bases, with 11 bases between them. CDR3 length: 14 residues. From germline, CDR1 is SGHVS and CDR2 FQNEAQ. CDR3 DNA sequence: TGTGCCAGCAGCTTCCCTAGAGGATCCGGGGAGCTGTTTTTT. Amino acids: CASSFPRGSGELFF.

In this sample, this clonotype turned up many times. This chain joins TRBV6-5 and TRBJ1-2; unclear D gene. Trimming took off 4 bases at V and 0 bases at J, with 15 bases between the two ends. CDR3 size: 16 residues. From germline, CDR1 is MNHEY and CDR2 SVGAGI. The DNA of the CDR3 is TGTGCCAGCAGTTCCATGGCAGGAACGACTAACTATGGCTACACCTTC. Translation gives CASSSMAGTTNYGYTF.

This sequence joins TRBV6-2 or TRBV6-3 and TRBJ2-5, with D unclear. The CDR3 loop spans 13 amino acids. Trimming took 5 bases from V and 5 from J, leaving 12 bases between them. The V gene's germline CDR1 is MNHEY and CDR2 SVGEGT. The CDR3 DNA is TGTGCCAGCAGTCCCTTTTCCTACGAGACCCAGTACTTC. Translating gives CASSPFSYETQYF.

The V call is TRBV11-2, the J call TRBJ1-6; 9 bases agree with TRBD1. The CDR3 is made up of 17 amino acids. The germline V gene encodes CDR1 SGHAT and CDR2 FQNNGV. Germline trimming cut 1 base from V and 7 bases from J; bases unmatched to any gene: 8. The CDR3: CASSLGPGQGGNSPLHF. CDR3 sequence (DNA): TGTGCCAGCAGCTTAGGCCCGGGACAGGGAGGCAATTCACCCCTCCACTTT.